This T cell receptor beta chain was profiled in a study of blood T cell repertoires in COVID-19. Overall study: COVID-19 samples, acute and convalescent, were from the United States, Italy and Spain.

The assay was immunoSEQ multiplex PCR, and TCRdb's table has in-frame clones only and misses some. The sample holds 200,000 to 250,000 clones, 83% seen once. This clone appeared a few times. V was clipped by 5 bases and J by 8 bases, with 12 bases between them. Germline V gives CDR1 LNHDA, CDR2 SQIVND (reference sequence). This CDR3 region has 12 residues. The specimen sequenced was PBMCs or T cells enriched from blood (not recorded which). The chain links TRBV19 to TRBJ1-2; D might be TRBD1 (5 bases). This clonotype was obtained from a woman between 50 and 59 years old who had been exposed to COVID-19. For the CDR3, the DNA is TGTGCCAGTAGTCCCCAGGGTCGGGGCTACACCTTC. This codes for CASSPQGRGYTF.